These T cell receptor beta chains were read from a single sample in a study of T-cell memory formation after mild COVID-19. TCRdb called the 5' RACE reads again in MiXCR, with one record for every CDR3 protein. The table lists some 150,000 distinct CDR3 sequences, about 25% of them singletons. Sequences were obtained from PBMCs or a T cell subset sorted from them (not recorded which). The receptors here all came from an adult woman who had mild COVID-19 (a few samples of this study predate the infection). Cell type and time point are not known. The CDR3 runs from the conserved cysteine through the conserved F or W. The D gene is left open where the match is weak. A clone size is listed for some rows: how often the clone was seen (once, few, many), or a class if it is expanded.

size,V,J,D,CDR3,DNA
few,TRBV12-5,TRBJ1-1,-,CASGFLRRMNTEAFF,TGTGCTAGTGGTTTCCTCCGGCGAATGAACACTGAAGCTTTCTTT
few,TRBV29-1,TRBJ2-5,-,CSVRDTQWETQYF,TGCAGCGTTCGGGACACCCAATGGGAGACCCAGTACTTC
once,TRBV7-9,TRBJ1-2,-,CASSSSGLGYGYTF,TGTGCCAGCAGCTCCTCGGGGCTAGGGTATGGCTACACCTTC
-,TRBV6-4,TRBJ1-2,-,CASSDSGGIYGYTF,TGTGCCAGCAGTGACTCCGGCGGGATCTATGGCTACACCTTC
-,TRBV6-6,TRBJ2-7,TRBD2,CASNIGLAGGEQYF,TGTGCCAGCAATATAGGACTAGCGGGAGGCGAGCAGTACTTC
few,TRBV20-1,TRBJ2-5,TRBD2,CSARDAGLALGLWETQYF,TGCAGTGCTAGAGATGCCGGACTAGCTCTGGGTCTATGGGAGACCCAGTACTTC
-,TRBV7-6,TRBJ2-7,TRBD2,CASSWAGVPQNEQYF,TGTGCCAGCAGCTGGGCGGGAGTCCCTCAGAACGAGCAGTACTTC
few,TRBV13,TRBJ2-3,-,CASSLGRYGDTQYF,TGTGCCAGCAGCTTAGGCCGATACGGAGATACGCAGTATTTT
few,TRBV7-2,TRBJ1-2,TRBD1,CASSPTGQLNYGYTF,TGTGCCAGCAGCCCCACGGGACAGCTGAACTATGGCTACACCTTC
few,TRBV12-3/TRBV12-4,TRBJ2-7,-,CASSLGTPHEQYF,TGTGCCAGCAGTTTAGGGACACCGCACGAGCAGTACTTC
few,TRBV29-1,TRBJ2-6,-,CSVDDSASSGANVLTF,TGCAGCGTTGACGACAGTGCAAGCTCTGGGGCCAACGTCCTGACTTTC
-,TRBV6-6,TRBJ2-7,TRBD2,CASTYSGGGAYEQYF,TGTGCCAGCACCTACTCTGGTGGGGGGGCCTACGAGCAGTACTTC
few,TRBV11-2,TRBJ2-2,TRBD2,CASSAHTSGRATGELFF,TGTGCCAGCAGCGCCCATACTAGCGGGAGGGCCACCGGGGAGCTGTTTTTT
many,TRBV4-2,TRBJ2-7,-,CASSQESQGQPSYEQYF,TGTGCCAGCAGCCAAGAAAGTCAGGGCCAACCTTCCTACGAGCAGTACTTC
-,TRBV7-9,TRBJ2-1,-,CASTEATYNEQFF,TGTGCCAGCACCGAAGCGACGTACAATGAGCAGTTCTTC
-,TRBV28,TRBJ2-1,TRBD1,CASSLMPTGALLNEQFF,TGTGCCAGCAGTTTAATGCCGACAGGGGCCCTCCTCAATGAGCAGTTCTTC
few,TRBV24-1,TRBJ2-5,-,CATRGGSQETQYF,TGTGCCACCAGGGGAGGATCCCAAGAGACCCAGTACTTC
few,TRBV7-3,TRBJ2-1,TRBD2,CASSLGTTPVNEQFF,TGTGCCAGCAGCCTGGGGACTACCCCCGTTAATGAGCAGTTCTTC
-,TRBV6-6,TRBJ2-2,TRBD2,CASYLAEVDTGELFF,TGTGCCAGCTATCTAGCGGAGGTGGACACCGGGGAGCTGTTTTTT
-,TRBV7-9,TRBJ2-1,TRBD2,CASSLASGDNEQFF,TGTGCCAGCAGCTTAGCTAGCGGGGACAATGAGCAGTTCTTC
few,TRBV20-1,TRBJ2-1,TRBD2,CSAGTSGEFF,TGCAGTGCGGGGACTAGCGGAGAGTTCTTC
-,TRBV14,TRBJ2-7,-,CASSQDPGWRGEQYF,TGTGCCAGCAGCCAAGATCCCGGGTGGAGGGGCGAGCAGTACTTC
-,TRBV7-9,TRBJ1-2,-,CASVTQGSLGYTF,TGTGCCAGCGTAACCCAGGGTTCCCTCGGGTACACCTTC
few,TRBV20-1,TRBJ2-7,-,CSARDGDSTYEQYF,TGCAGTGCTAGAGATGGAGACTCCACCTACGAGCAGTACTTC
-,TRBV4-2,TRBJ2-1,-,CASSQVPSGSYNEQFF,TGTGCCAGCAGCCAAGTGCCGAGTGGCTCCTACAATGAGCAGTTCTTC
-,TRBV9,TRBJ2-2,-,CASSARISGRGPGELFF,TGTGCCAGCAGCGCCCGAATTAGCGGGCGGGGGCCCGGGGAGCTGTTTTTT
-,TRBV18,TRBJ2-1,TRBD1,CASSPPQGAGEQFF,TGTGCCAGCTCACCACCACAGGGGGCCGGTGAGCAGTTCTTC
-,TRBV12-3/TRBV12-4,TRBJ2-1,TRBD1,CASSETTGDGSF,TGTGCCAGCAGTGAAACGACAGGGGATGGGTCCTTC
medium-sized,TRBV15,TRBJ2-7,-,CATSRDSAGAYEQYF,TGTGCCACCAGCAGAGATTCGGCAGGTGCCTACGAGCAGTACTTC
-,TRBV6-1,TRBJ1-5,-,CASSELEGNQPQHF,TGTGCCAGCAGTGAGTTGGAAGGCAATCAGCCCCAGCATTTT
-,TRBV20-1,TRBJ1-3,TRBD1,CSARSYRGPSGNTIYF,TGCAGTGCTAGATCCTACAGGGGTCCCTCTGGAAACACCATATATTTT
-,TRBV7-7,TRBJ1-1,TRBD1,CASSYLIRDRGRVNTEAFF,TGTGCTAGCAGCTATCTCATCCGGGACAGGGGGCGTGTGAACACTGAAGCTTTCTTT
-,TRBV28,TRBJ2-7,TRBD1,CASSGTDDYEQYF,TGTGCCAGCAGTGGGACAGATGACTACGAGCAGTACTTC
-,TRBV15,TRBJ2-1,-,CATSTRLDISYNEQFF,TGTGCCACCAGCACCCGCTTGGACATCTCCTACAATGAGCAGTTCTTC
-,TRBV7-9,TRBJ2-7,TRBD1,CASSRPGQGVYEQYF,TGTGCCAGCAGCCGCCCCGGACAGGGGGTTTACGAGCAGTACTTC
few,TRBV7-9,TRBJ1-2,-,CASRIGDTNYGYTF,TGTGCCAGCAGAATAGGGGACACGAACTATGGCTACACCTTC
many,TRBV4-1,TRBJ2-7,TRBD1,CASSLQQQGELYEQYF,TGCGCCAGCAGCCTCCAGCAGCAGGGGGAACTCTACGAGCAGTACTTC
few,TRBV6-2/TRBV6-3,TRBJ2-1,TRBD1,CASSHLQGYNEQFF,TGTGCCAGCAGTCACTTACAGGGGTACAATGAGCAGTTCTTC
-,TRBV7-2,TRBJ2-1,TRBD2,CASGAGLPPYNEQFF,TGTGCCAGCGGAGCGGGACTCCCACCTTACAATGAGCAGTTCTTC
-,TRBV30,TRBJ2-7,TRBD1,CAWSVGGQGAYEQYF,TGTGCCTGGAGTGTAGGAGGGCAGGGGGCATACGAGCAGTACTTC
few,TRBV7-6,TRBJ2-7,TRBD1,CASSLGDSLYEQYF,TGTGCCAGCAGCTTAGGGGACAGCCTCTACGAGCAGTACTTC
few,TRBV29-1,TRBJ2-1,-,CSVEKPDYNEQFF,TGCAGCGTTGAAAAACCCGACTACAATGAGCAGTTCTTC
few,TRBV6-5,TRBJ2-7,TRBD2,CASTPGGTSGYEQYF,TGTGCCAGCACTCCGGGGGGGACTAGCGGCTACGAGCAGTACTTC
-,TRBV15,TRBJ2-7,TRBD1,CATSRGRQGSWNEQYF,TGTGCCACCAGCAGAGGCAGACAGGGGTCATGGAACGAGCAGTACTTC
few,TRBV7-7,TRBJ2-2,-,CASSPDSLAYTGELFF,TGTGCCAGCAGCCCGGACAGTCTAGCCTACACCGGGGAGCTGTTTTTT
few,TRBV4-3,TRBJ2-7,TRBD1,CASSQAVGGYYEQYF,TGCGCCAGCAGCCAAGCGGTAGGGGGCTATTACGAGCAGTACTTC
once,TRBV9,TRBJ2-5,-,CASSVDDLGGETQYF,TGTGCCAGCAGCGTAGACGACCTGGGGGGAGAGACCCAGTACTTC
-,TRBV6-5,TRBJ2-1,TRBD2,CASTMGLAGSNLYNEQFF,TGTGCCAGCACCATGGGACTAGCGGGATCTAATCTCTACAATGAGCAGTTCTTC
few,TRBV5-1,TRBJ2-7,TRBD1,CASSYSQGAMVYYEQYF,TGCGCCAGCAGCTATTCACAGGGGGCCATGGTCTACTACGAGCAGTACTTC
-,TRBV20-1,TRBJ2-1,TRBD2,CSASPSGGVAPSYNEQFF,TGCAGTGCTAGCCCTAGCGGGGGGGTAGCCCCCTCCTACAATGAGCAGTTCTTC
few,TRBV5-1,TRBJ2-7,-,CASSLEVPGVYEQYF,TGCGCCAGCAGCTTGGAGGTCCCGGGCGTCTACGAGCAGTACTTC
-,TRBV9,TRBJ1-6,TRBD1,CASSFRDRVNSPLHF,TGTGCCAGCAGCTTCCGGGACAGGGTTAATTCACCCCTCCACTTT
-,TRBV7-3,TRBJ2-1,-,CASSLSAQGSSYNEQFF,TGTGCCAGCAGCTTAAGCGCGCAGGGGAGCTCCTACAATGAGCAGTTCTTC
once,TRBV20-1,TRBJ1-1,-,CSAAVRGENTEAFF,TGCAGTGCCGCGGTCCGGGGGGAGAACACTGAAGCTTTCTTT
many,TRBV7-9,TRBJ2-7,-,CASSLDPTDEQYF,TGTGCCAGCAGCTTAGACCCCACGGACGAGCAGTACTTC